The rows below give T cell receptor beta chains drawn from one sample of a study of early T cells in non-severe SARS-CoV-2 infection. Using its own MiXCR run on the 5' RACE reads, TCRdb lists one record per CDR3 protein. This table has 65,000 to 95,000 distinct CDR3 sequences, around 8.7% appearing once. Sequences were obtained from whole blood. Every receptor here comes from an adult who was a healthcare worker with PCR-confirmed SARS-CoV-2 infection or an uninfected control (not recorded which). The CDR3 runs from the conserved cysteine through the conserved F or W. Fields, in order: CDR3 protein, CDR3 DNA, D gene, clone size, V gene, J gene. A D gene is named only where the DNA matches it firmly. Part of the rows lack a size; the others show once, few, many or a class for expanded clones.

CDR3: CASRRRQGAGYGYTF
DNA: TGTGCCAGCAGAAGAAGACAGGGGGCTGGGTATGGCTACACCTTC
D: TRBD1
size: many
V: TRBV2
J: TRBJ1-2

CDR3: CSAPNRDGAYEQYF
DNA: TGCAGTGCCCCCAACAGGGATGGGGCCTACGAGCAGTACTTC
D: NA
size: few
V: TRBV20-1
J: TRBJ2-7

CDR3: CASNYFDEQYF
DNA: TGTGCCAGTAACTATTTCGACGAGCAGTACTTC
D: NA
size: many
V: TRBV2
J: TRBJ2-7

CDR3: CASSLSAPGNTEAFF
DNA: TGTGCCAGCAGTTTAAGCGCCCCAGGGAACACTGAAGCTTTCTTT
D: NA
size: many
V: TRBV12-3/TRBV12-4
J: TRBJ1-1

CDR3: CASGTSGEHNEQFF
DNA: TGTGCCAGCGGGACTAGCGGTGAACACAATGAGCAGTTCTTC
D: TRBD2
size: NA
V: TRBV6-4
J: TRBJ2-1

CDR3: CASTSRDPTDTQCF
DNA: TGTGCCAGTACCTCCCGGGACCCCACAGATACGCAGTGTTTT
D: NA
size: NA
V: TRBV6-1
J: TRBJ2-3

CDR3: CASSDWASGSNEQFF
DNA: TGTGCCAGCAGTGATTGGGCTAGCGGGAGTAATGAGCAGTTCTTC
D: TRBD2
size: NA
V: TRBV2
J: TRBJ2-1

CDR3: CSCTSGSVGGTQYF
DNA: TGCAGTTGCACTAGCGGGAGCGTGGGAGGGACCCAGTACTTC
D: TRBD2
size: many
V: TRBV20-1
J: TRBJ2-5

CDR3: CASSPPFSSGSLGSYNEQFF
DNA: TGTGCCAGCAGCCCACCATTTTCCAGCGGGAGTCTCGGGTCCTACAATGAGCAGTTCTTC
D: TRBD2
size: many
V: TRBV7-8
J: TRBJ2-1

CDR3: CASSQLTANEQYF
DNA: TGTGCCAGCAGCCAACTGACAGCTAACGAGCAGTACTTC
D: NA
size: NA
V: TRBV3-1
J: TRBJ2-7

CDR3: CASSLEVYGYTF
DNA: TGTGCCAGCAGCTTAGAAGTCTATGGCTACACCTTC
D: NA
size: many
V: TRBV11-2
J: TRBJ1-2

CDR3: CASSLVGQGDGGYTF
DNA: TGTGCCAGCAGTTTAGTAGGACAGGGAGACGGAGGCTACACCTTC
D: TRBD1
size: few
V: TRBV28
J: TRBJ1-2

CDR3: CASSRDTLNTGELFF
DNA: TGCGCCTCCTCCCGGGACACCTTGAACACCGGGGAGCTGTTTTTT
D: NA
size: few
V: TRBV20-1
J: TRBJ2-2

CDR3: CASNRREALNTGELFF
DNA: TGTGCCAGCAACCGGCGGGAGGCCCTGAACACCGGGGAGCTGTTTTTT
D: TRBD2
size: NA
V: TRBV3-1
J: TRBJ2-2

CDR3: CASSEGQGVTEAFF
DNA: TGCGCCAGCAGCGAGGGACAGGGGGTCACTGAAGCTTTCTTT
D: TRBD1
size: NA
V: TRBV5-1
J: TRBJ1-1

CDR3: CSAIPTSGSVGHEQFF
DNA: TGCAGTGCTATCCCGACTAGCGGGAGTGTTGGCCATGAGCAGTTCTTC
D: TRBD2
size: many
V: TRBV20-1
J: TRBJ2-1

CDR3: CASSQPRTGSTEQYF
DNA: TGCGCCAGCAGCCAACCCAGGACAGGGTCCACCGAGCAGTACTTC
D: TRBD1
size: many
V: TRBV4-1
J: TRBJ2-7

CDR3: CSARASGSRETQYF
DNA: TGCAGTGCCAGGGCTAGCGGGAGTAGAGAGACCCAGTACTTC
D: TRBD2
size: few
V: TRBV20-1
J: TRBJ2-5

CDR3: CASTEEREGFEQYF
DNA: TGTGCCAGCACCGAGGAGCGGGAGGGATTCGAGCAGTACTTC
D: TRBD2
size: NA
V: TRBV2
J: TRBJ2-7

CDR3: CAISEMFEQYF
DNA: TGTGCCATCAGTGAGATGTTCGAGCAGTACTTC
D: NA
size: NA
V: TRBV10-3
J: TRBJ2-7

CDR3: CASSSPGLGYNEQFF
DNA: TGCGCCAGCAGCTCGCCGGGACTAGGGTACAATGAGCAGTTCTTC
D: TRBD2
size: many
V: TRBV5-1
J: TRBJ2-1

CDR3: CASSLDMTQRGYTF
DNA: TGTGCCAGCAGCTTAGATATGACCCAGAGGGGCTACACCTTC
D: NA
size: many
V: TRBV11-2
J: TRBJ1-2

CDR3: CASSVQQGADTQYF
DNA: TGTGCCAGCAGCGTCCAACAGGGCGCAGATACGCAGTATTTT
D: NA
size: NA
V: TRBV9
J: TRBJ2-3